These 2 T cell receptor beta chains share one sample of origin, sequenced in a study of blood T cells in healthy people across ages. Through a sample-barcoded 5' primer and a J-beta primer mix, a second PCR was run for roughly 7 to 12 cycles. In TCRdb, the 5' RACE reads were re-called with MiXCR into one record per CDR3 protein. Altogether 700,000 or so distinct CDR3 sequences are present, roughly two fifths being singletons, with the ten largest covering around 30%. The sample taken for sequencing was blood. Receptor source: an elderly man in good health.

The V gene is TRBV6-1, the J gene TRBJ2-5; D might be TRBD2 (5 bases). Trimming cost V 2 bases and J 1 base, with 17 bases left between them. The CDR3 has 17 residues. Germline V gives CDR1 MNHNS, CDR2 SASEGT. As DNA, the CDR3 is TGTGCCAGCAGTGAATTTGAGCGCACTAGGCCCCAAGAGACCCAGTACTTC. Encoded protein: CASSEFERTRPQETQYF.

The CDR3 coding sequence is TGCGCCAGCACGGGACTAGCGGGGGTAGATACGCAGTATTTT. It specifies CASTGLAGVDTQYF. This chain uses TRBV10-2 with TRBJ2-3, with 14 nucleotides matching TRBD2. The CDR3 sequence is 14 residues long. The V and J ends lost 7 bases and 5 bases, in that order; junction bases with no gene match: 2. Germline assignment: CDR1 WSHSY and CDR2 SAAADI.